The T cell receptor beta chain under discussion was sequenced for a study of blood T cell repertoires in COVID-19. Overall study context: Sources were T cells, B-cell-depleted T cells, or PBMCs; the material itself was cDNA or gDNA.

The CDR3 has 15 amino acids. V was pared by 1 base and J by 3 bases, with 2 bases of the junction left unmatched. Per the germline V gene, CDR1 is LGHNA and CDR2 is YNFKEQ. Seattle participants joined during active infection and were tracked over time. In the original workflow: The assay estimated nucleated cells by amplifying reference gene primers. The assay was immunoSEQ multiplex PCR, and TCRdb's table has in-frame clones only and misses some. D and trimming were read from the DNA, whereas the V and J calls and clone size are those reported in that table. The sample includes approximately 440,000 clones, around 88% seen only once; the top ten take around an eighth.

The source material was peripheral blood. This sequence was found in a woman aged 50 to 60 with COVID-19, enrolled during active disease. The V call is TRBV4-2, the J call TRBJ1-5; the match to TRBD1 covers 8 bases. The CDR3 region is CASSQVDRDNQPQHF. In DNA form, the CDR3 reads TGTGCCAGCAGCCAAGTGGACAGGGACAATCAGCCCCAGCATTTT.